Following are 21 T cell receptor beta chains from one sample sequenced in a study of cytomegalovirus exposure and HLA in healthy donors. The PCR contained 60 Vbeta and 13 Jbeta primers. Assay used: immunoSEQ multiplex PCR; TCRdb lists only in-frame clones, some missing. This table has roughly 180,000 clones, 65% to 85% appearing once. The specimen sequenced was PBMCs. The receptor set was obtained from a female donor in good health and CMV-seronegative.

This CDR3 is CASRMGLYNEQFF. Here the CDR3 DNA reads TGTGCCAGCAGGATGGGACTTTACAATGAGCAGTTCTTC. This rearrangement joins TRBV6-6 to TRBJ2-1, with a tentative D call TRBD2 (6 bases). Germline V gene sequence: CDR1 MNHNY, CDR2 SVGAGI (reference sequence). This CDR3 contains 13 residues. V was cut by 6 bases and J by 4 bases, with 10 bases left in between.

The chain is built from TRBV6-1 and TRBJ1-4; possible D gene TRBD1, 6 bases. This CDR3 is built from 13 residues. Germline V gene lookup returns CDR1 MNHNS and CDR2 SASEGT. The ends were cut back, 6 bases at V and 13 bases at J, with 18 bases in the middle. CDR3 coding DNA: TGTGCCAGCAGCGACGAGATCTCGGACAGACTGTTTTTT. Amino acid sequence: CASSDEISDRLFF.

V and J are TRBV7-9 and TRBJ1-6; tentative D call: TRBD1 (5 bases). The CDR3 consists of 15 residues. CDR1 SEHNR and CDR2 FQNEAQ come from the germline V gene (reference sequence). V lost 1 base and J lost 9, with 13 bases in between. The CDR3, as DNA: TGTGCCAGCAGCTTAGAAGGGGCATTACGTTCACCCCTCCACTTT. Its translation is CASSLEGALRSPLHF.

This clone was counted between two and nine times. The rearrangement links TRBV2 to TRBJ2-4, with 9 nucleotides matching TRBD1. Germline V gene sequence: CDR1 SNHLY, CDR2 FYNNEI. V lost 6 bases to trimming and J lost 6 bases; unmatched junction nucleotides: 9. The CDR3 extends over 15 amino acids. DNA for the CDR3: TGTGCCAGCAGGAGGGGGGGGGACAGGGCAAACATTCAGTACTTC. Protein: CASRRGGDRANIQYF.

The chain has TRBV10-3 and TRBJ2-1; TRBD1 agrees at 8 bases. The trim removed 6 bases at V and 9 bases at J, leaving 7 bases unmatched. Germline V gene data show CDR1 as ENHRY and CDR2 as SYGVKD. The CDR3 is made up of 13 amino acids. CDR3: CAIRGQGASEQFF. DNA of the CDR3: TGTGCCATCAGGGGTCAGGGGGCAAGTGAGCAGTTCTTC.

The chain employs TRBV7-2 and TRBJ2-1, with 9 bases fitting TRBD2. CDR1 is SGHTA and CDR2 is FQGNSA in the germline V gene. With 5 bases clipped from V and 0 bases from J, the junction kept 8 bases outside the gene matches. The CDR3 consists of 17 residues. This CDR3 is CASSLRLAARSYNEQFF. In DNA, the CDR3 is TGTGCCAGCAGCCTAAGACTAGCGGCTCGCTCCTACAATGAGCAGTTCTTC. Full variable domain (rest looked up from reference TRBV7-2 and TRBJ2-1): GAGVSQSPSNKVTEKGKDVELRCDPISGHTALYWYRQSLGQGLEFLIYFQGNSAPDKSGLPSDRFSAERTGGSVSTLTIQRTQQEDSAVYLCASSLRLAARSYNEQFFGPGTRLTVL.

The chain links TRBV28 to TRBJ2-7; D unclear. Germline V gene sequence: CDR1 MDHEN, CDR2 SYDVKM. V was trimmed by 3 bases and J by 3 bases, leaving 15 bases between them. The CDR3 consists of 15 residues. This CDR3 reads CASSFSWRNSYEQYF. Here the CDR3 DNA reads TGTGCCAGCAGTTTTAGTTGGCGGAATAGCTACGAGCAGTACTTC.

The chain joins TRBV7-9 to TRBJ1-1; D is perhaps TRBD1 (6 bases). Deletions cut 4 bases from V and 4 bases from J, with 22 bases between. CDR3 size: 17 residues. Germline CDR1 and CDR2: SEHNR and FQNEAQ (reference sequence). CDR3 protein: CASSSRTDWSMSTEAFF. The CDR3 nucleotides are TGTGCCAGCAGCTCCCGGACAGATTGGTCGATGAGCACTGAAGCTTTCTTT. Together with reference TRBV7-9 and TRBJ1-1, the CDR3 gives the full variable domain: DTGVSQNPRHKITKRGQNVTFRCDPISEHNRLYWYRQTLGQGPEFLTYFQNEAQLEKSRLLSDRFSAERPKGSFSTLEIQRTEQGDSAMYLCASSSRTDWSMSTEAFFGQGTRLTVV.

There are a few counts of this clone. The V and J genes are TRBV2 and TRBJ2-1, with D perhaps TRBD2 (7 bases). The CDR3 has 15 amino acids. Per the germline V gene, CDR1 is SNHLY and CDR2 is FYNNEI. Trimming stripped 8 bases from V and 4 bases from J, with 18 bases between. CDR3 nucleotides: TGTGCCAGCTTCTGGGGGGGCCTCCCATACAATGAGCAGTTCTTC. Translated: CASFWGGLPYNEQFF.

J is TRBJ2-1 and V is TRBV6-5; D might be TRBD1 (6 bases). The CDR3 covers 12 residues. Trimming stripped 2 bases from V and 13 bases from J, with 12 bases between. Germline assignment: CDR1 MNHEY and CDR2 SVGAGI. The CDR3 DNA reads as TGTGCCAGCAGTTACGCTACAGGGTACCAGTTCTTC. Amino acids: CASSYATGYQFF.

The rearrangement joins TRBV29-1 to TRBJ2-7; the D gene is possibly TRBD2 (5 bases). Germline loops: CDR1 SQVTM, CDR2 ANQGSEA. The CDR3 is 13 amino acids. V lost 2 bases and J lost 3, with 11 bases in between. This CDR3 is CSVETGVGYEQYF. CDR3 DNA sequence: TGCAGCGTTGAAACCGGGGTGGGCTACGAGCAGTACTTC.

The rearrangement links TRBV5-4 to TRBJ2-1; the D gene is possibly TRBD2 (5 bases). Trimming removed 4 bases from V and 0 bases from J, with 14 bases in between. Germline V gene lookup returns CDR1 SGHNT and CDR2 YYREEE (reference sequence). The CDR3 runs to 16 residues. The CDR3 coding sequence is TGTGCCAGCAGCAGAGAGCGGATTAGCTCCTACAATGAGCAGTTCTTC. Its protein product is CASSRERISSYNEQFF.

This rearrangement joins TRBV29-1 to TRBJ2-5; 11 bases fit TRBD2. This CDR3 is built from 14 residues. With V trimmed by 4 bases and J by 5 bases, 6 bases remained unmatched. Germline assignment: CDR1 SQVTM and CDR2 ANQGSEA. The CDR3: CSVVSGGASETQYF. The CDR3 region has the DNA TGCAGCGTTGTTAGCGGGGGGGCCTCGGAGACCCAGTACTTC.

The V gene is TRBV6-1, the J gene TRBJ1-2; D is undetermined. The V end lost 5 bases, the J end lost 7 bases, and 14 bases lay between the germline ends. The CDR3 loop spans 13 amino acids. CDR1 and CDR2 from the germline V gene are MNHNS and SASEGT. CDR3 nucleotides: TGTGCCAGCAGTACTGGGAGTCTCGGTGGCTACACCTTC. This sequence encodes CASSTGSLGGYTF.

V gene TRBV19 combines with J gene TRBJ2-7, with D perhaps matching TRBD1 (5 bases). V lost 5 bases and J 3 bases, leaving 11 bases between the germline ends. CDR1 is LNHDA and CDR2 is SQIVND in the germline V gene (reference sequence). This CDR3 contains 13 residues. The chain's CDR3 is CASSARQFYEQYF. In DNA form, the CDR3 reads TGTGCCAGTAGTGCCCGACAGTTCTACGAGCAGTACTTC.

This clone was found a few times. This chain uses TRBV27 with TRBJ2-3; TRBD1 agrees at 7 bases. Germline lookup yields CDR1 MNHEY and CDR2 SMNVEV (reference sequence). V trimming: 1 base; J trimming: 5 bases; junction bases outside the gene matches: 15. This CDR3 is 18 amino acids long. The chain's CDR3 is CASSLFVARGLSEDTQYF. CDR3 nucleotides: TGTGCCAGCAGTTTATTTGTTGCGAGGGGGCTCAGCGAAGATACGCAGTATTTT.

The chain employs TRBV6-1 and TRBJ2-1; tentatively, D is TRBD1 (5 bases). CDR1 MNHNS and CDR2 SASEGT come from the germline V gene. Trimming took 2 bases from V and 15 from J, leaving 17 bases between them. This CDR3 spans 13 amino acids. The chain's CDR3 is CASSELTGVQWFF. CDR3 coding DNA: TGTGCCAGCAGTGAACTAACAGGTGTTCAATGGTTCTTC.

This chain joins TRBV4-1 and TRBJ2-2; tentatively, D is TRBD2 (5 bases). Germline values: CDR1 MGHRA, CDR2 YSYEKL. The CDR3 is 15 amino acids. Trimming removed 3 bases from V and 5 bases from J, with 13 bases in between. The CDR3 sequence: CASSQTSTGTGELFF. For the CDR3, the DNA is TGCGCCAGCAGCCAGACGTCAACGGGGACCGGGGAGCTGTTTTTT.

The chain combines TRBV7-2 with TRBJ2-7; TRBD2 matches at 12 bases. The germline gives CDR1 SGHTA, CDR2 FQGNSA. This CDR3 is 15 amino acids long. After removal of 5 bases from V and 3 bases from J, the junction contained 5 bases not matched to a gene. Here the CDR3 DNA reads TGTGCCAGCAGCAGACTAGCGGGAGATCGCTACGAGCAGTACTTC. Protein sequence: CASSRLAGDRYEQYF.

This clone is a singleton in its sample. CDR3 in DNA: TGTGCCAGCAGGGAAACAGGAGGGTACTACGAGCAGTACTTC. Amino acids: CASRETGGYYEQYF. J is TRBJ2-7 and V is TRBV28; TRBD2 is a possible D gene (6 bases). V gave up 6 bases and J gave up 3 bases, with 15 bases separating them. Germline assignment: CDR1 MDHEN and CDR2 SYDVKM. This CDR3 is 14 amino acids long.

This sequence joins TRBV14 and TRBJ1-2; D might be TRBD1 (5 bases). The CDR3 runs 16 residues. Germline-derived CDR1 and CDR2 are SGHDN and FVKESK. V was cut by 0 bases and J by 5 bases, with 16 bases left in between. CDR3: CASSQDRQGFIYGYTF. The CDR3 DNA follows: TGTGCCAGCAGCCAAGATCGGCAGGGATTTATTTATGGCTACACCTTC.